The sequence of this T cell receptor beta chain was determined in a study of T cells in lung cancer brain metastases. Across the whole study: About 85% of the 20 patients had smoked, with a median of approximately 40 pack-years.

Produced via immunoSEQ multiplex PCR; TCRdb's table is partial and in-frame only. The sample holds 1,500 to 2,000 clones; approximately 90% are singletons and the top ten take 6.3%. From germline, CDR1 is SGHRS and CDR2 YFSETQ. This CDR3 spans 13 amino acids. V lost 0 bases and J 6 bases, leaving 8 bases between the germline ends. The sequence came from a man aged 60-69 years with non-small cell lung cancer that had spread to the brain. The genes are TRBV5-1 and TRBJ2-3; D ambiguous. Sequenced sample: tumor tissue from a brain metastasis. The CDR3 sequence: CASSLAFLDTQYF. The DNA of the CDR3 is TGCGCCAGCAGCTTGGCCTTTTTGGATACGCAGTATTTT.